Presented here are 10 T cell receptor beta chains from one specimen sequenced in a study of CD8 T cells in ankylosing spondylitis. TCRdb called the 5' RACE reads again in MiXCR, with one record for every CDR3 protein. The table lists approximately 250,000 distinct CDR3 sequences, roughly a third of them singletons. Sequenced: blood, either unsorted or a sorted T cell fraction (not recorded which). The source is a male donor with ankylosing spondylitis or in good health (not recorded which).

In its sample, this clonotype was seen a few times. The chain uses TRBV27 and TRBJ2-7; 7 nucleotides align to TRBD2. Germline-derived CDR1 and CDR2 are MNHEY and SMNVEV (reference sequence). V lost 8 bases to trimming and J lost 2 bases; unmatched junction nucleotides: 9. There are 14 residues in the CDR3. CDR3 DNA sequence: TGTGCCAGCCGAACATGGCGGGGGACCTACGAGCAGTACTTC. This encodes CASRTWRGTYEQYF.

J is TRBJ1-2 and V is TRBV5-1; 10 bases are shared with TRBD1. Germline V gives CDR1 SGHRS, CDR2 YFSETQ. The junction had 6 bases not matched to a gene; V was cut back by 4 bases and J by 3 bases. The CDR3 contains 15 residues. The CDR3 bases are TGCGCCAGCAGCCCGGACAGGGGGAAGGACTATGGCTACACCTTC. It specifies CASSPDRGKDYGYTF.

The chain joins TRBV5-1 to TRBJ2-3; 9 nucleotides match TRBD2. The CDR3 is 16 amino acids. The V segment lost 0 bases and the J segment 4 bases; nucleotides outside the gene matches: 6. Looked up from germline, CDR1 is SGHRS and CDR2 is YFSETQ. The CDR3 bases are TGCGCCAGCAGCTTGGTATTGAGCGGGGGGTCAGATACGCAGTATTTT. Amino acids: CASSLVLSGGSDTQYF.

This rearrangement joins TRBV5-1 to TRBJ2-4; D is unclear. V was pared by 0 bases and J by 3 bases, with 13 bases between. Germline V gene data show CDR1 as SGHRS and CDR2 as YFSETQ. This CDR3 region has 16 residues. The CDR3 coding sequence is TGCGCCAGCAGCTTGGATCCCTCTACGGGCAAAAACATTCAGTACTTC. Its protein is CASSLDPSTGKNIQYF.

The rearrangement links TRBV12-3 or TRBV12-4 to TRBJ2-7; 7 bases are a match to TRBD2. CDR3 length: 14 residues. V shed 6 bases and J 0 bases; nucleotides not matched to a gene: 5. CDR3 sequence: CASREAGNSYEQYF. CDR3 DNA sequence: TGTGCCAGCAGGGAAGCGGGGAACTCCTACGAGCAGTACTTC.

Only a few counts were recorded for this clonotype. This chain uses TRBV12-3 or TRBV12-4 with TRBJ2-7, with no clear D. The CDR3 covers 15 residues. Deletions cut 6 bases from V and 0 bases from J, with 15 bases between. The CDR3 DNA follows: TGTGCCAGCAGGATCGGTTCAGTGAGCTCCTACGAGCAGTACTTC. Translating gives CASRIGSVSSYEQYF.

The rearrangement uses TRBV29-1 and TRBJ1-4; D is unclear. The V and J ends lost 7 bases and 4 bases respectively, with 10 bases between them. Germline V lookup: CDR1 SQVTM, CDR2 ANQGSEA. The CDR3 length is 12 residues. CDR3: CSALEGNEKLFF. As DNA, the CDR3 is TGCAGCGCCCTTGAGGGTAATGAAAAACTGTTTTTT.

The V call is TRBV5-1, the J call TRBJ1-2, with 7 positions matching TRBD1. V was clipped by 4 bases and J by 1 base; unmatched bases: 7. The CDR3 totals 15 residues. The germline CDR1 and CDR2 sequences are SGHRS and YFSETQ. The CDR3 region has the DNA TGCGCCAGCAGCGGAGGGACAGAAGATAACTATGGCTACACCTTC. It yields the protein CASSGGTEDNYGYTF.

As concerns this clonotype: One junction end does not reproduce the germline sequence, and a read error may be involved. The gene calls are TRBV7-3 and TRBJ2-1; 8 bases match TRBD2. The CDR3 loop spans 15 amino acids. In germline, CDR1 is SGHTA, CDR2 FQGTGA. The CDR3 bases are TGTGCCAGCAGCCTAACGGGGGGGGAATCGGCGGAGCAGTTCTTC. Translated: CASSLTGGESAEQFF. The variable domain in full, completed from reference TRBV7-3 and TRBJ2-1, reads GAGVSQTPSNKVTEKGKYVELRCDPISGHTALYWYRQSLGQGPEFLIYFQGTGAADDSGLPNDRFFAVRPEGSVSTLKIQRTERGDSAVYLCASSLTGGESAEQFFGPGTRLTVL.

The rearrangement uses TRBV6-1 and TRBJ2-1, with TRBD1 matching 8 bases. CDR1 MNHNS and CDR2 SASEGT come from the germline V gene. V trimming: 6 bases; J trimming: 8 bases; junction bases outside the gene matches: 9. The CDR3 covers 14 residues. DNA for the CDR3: TGTGCCAGCAGCCTCACAGGGGGGCACGATGAGCAGTTCTTC. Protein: CASSLTGGHDEQFF.